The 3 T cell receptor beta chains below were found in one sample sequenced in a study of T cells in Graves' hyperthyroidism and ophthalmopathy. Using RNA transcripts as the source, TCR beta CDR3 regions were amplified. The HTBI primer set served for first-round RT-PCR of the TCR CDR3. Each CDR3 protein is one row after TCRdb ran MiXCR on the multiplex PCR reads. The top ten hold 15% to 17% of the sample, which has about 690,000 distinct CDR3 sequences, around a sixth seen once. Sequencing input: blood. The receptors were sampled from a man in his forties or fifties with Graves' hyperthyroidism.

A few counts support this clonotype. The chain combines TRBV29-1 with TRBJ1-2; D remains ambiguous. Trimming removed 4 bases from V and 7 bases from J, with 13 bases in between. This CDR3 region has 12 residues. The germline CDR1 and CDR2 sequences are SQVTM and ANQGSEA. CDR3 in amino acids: CSVGDITSGYTF. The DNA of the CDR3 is TGCAGCGTTGGAGACATAACCTCTGGCTACACCTTC.

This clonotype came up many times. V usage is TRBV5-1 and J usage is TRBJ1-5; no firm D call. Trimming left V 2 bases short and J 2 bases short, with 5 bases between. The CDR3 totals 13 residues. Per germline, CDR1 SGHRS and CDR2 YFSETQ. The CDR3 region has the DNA TGCGCCAGCAGCTTAATGGGCAATCAGCCCCAGCATTTT. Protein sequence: CASSLMGNQPQHF.

This CDR3 is CASSLVAAGETQYF. In nucleotides, the CDR3 is TGTGCCAGCAGTTTGGTGGCAGCTGGGGAGACCCAGTACTTC. The V gene is TRBV7-2, the J gene TRBJ2-5; no clear D gene. Germline assignment: CDR1 SGHTA and CDR2 FQGNSA. Trimming removed 6 bases from V and 5 bases from J, with 16 bases in between. The CDR3 length is 14 residues.